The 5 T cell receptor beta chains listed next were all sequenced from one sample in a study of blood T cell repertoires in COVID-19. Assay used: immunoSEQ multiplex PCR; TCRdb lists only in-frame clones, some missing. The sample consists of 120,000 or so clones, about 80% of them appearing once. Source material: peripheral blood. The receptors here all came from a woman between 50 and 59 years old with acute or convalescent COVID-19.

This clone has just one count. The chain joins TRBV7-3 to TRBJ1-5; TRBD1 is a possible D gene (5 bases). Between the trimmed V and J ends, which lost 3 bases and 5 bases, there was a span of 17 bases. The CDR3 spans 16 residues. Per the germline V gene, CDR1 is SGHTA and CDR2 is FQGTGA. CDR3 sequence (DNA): TGTGCCAGCAGCTTCCTGATCACGGGGGGAGATCAGCCCCAGCATTTT. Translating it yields CASSFLITGGDQPQHF.

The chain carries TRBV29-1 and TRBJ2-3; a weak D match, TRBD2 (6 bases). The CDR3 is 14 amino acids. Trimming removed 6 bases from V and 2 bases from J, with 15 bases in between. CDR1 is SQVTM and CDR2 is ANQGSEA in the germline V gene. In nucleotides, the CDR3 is TGCAGCGTCCCAACTAGCTACTACACAGATACGCAGTATTTT. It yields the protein CSVPTSYYTDTQYF.

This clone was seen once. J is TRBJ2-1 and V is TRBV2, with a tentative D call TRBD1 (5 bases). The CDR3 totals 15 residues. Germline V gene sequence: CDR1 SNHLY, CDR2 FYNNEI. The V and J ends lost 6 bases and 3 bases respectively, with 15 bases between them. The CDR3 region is CASRTGQPVYNEQFF. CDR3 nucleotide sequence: TGTGCCAGCAGAACCGGACAACCCGTCTACAATGAGCAGTTCTTC.

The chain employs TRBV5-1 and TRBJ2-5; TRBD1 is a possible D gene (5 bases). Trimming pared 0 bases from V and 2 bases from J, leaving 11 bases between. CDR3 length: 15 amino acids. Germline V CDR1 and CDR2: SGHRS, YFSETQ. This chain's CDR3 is CASSLGGRRQETQYF. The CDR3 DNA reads TGCGCCAGCAGCTTGGGGGGCAGGAGACAAGAGACCCAGTACTTC. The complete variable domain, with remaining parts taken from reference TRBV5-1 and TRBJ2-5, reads KAGVTQTPRYLIKTRGQQVTLSCSPISGHRSVSWYQQTPGQGLQFLFEYFSETQRNKGNFPGRFSGRQFSNSRSEMNVSTLELGDSALYLCASSLGGRRQETQYFGPGTRLLVL.

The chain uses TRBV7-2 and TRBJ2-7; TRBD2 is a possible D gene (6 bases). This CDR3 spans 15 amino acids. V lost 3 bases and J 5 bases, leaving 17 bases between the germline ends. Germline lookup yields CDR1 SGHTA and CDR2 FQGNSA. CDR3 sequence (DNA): TGTGCCAGCAGCTTTCAGGGAGGAGCAAATGACGAGCAGTACTTC. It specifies CASSFQGGANDEQYF.